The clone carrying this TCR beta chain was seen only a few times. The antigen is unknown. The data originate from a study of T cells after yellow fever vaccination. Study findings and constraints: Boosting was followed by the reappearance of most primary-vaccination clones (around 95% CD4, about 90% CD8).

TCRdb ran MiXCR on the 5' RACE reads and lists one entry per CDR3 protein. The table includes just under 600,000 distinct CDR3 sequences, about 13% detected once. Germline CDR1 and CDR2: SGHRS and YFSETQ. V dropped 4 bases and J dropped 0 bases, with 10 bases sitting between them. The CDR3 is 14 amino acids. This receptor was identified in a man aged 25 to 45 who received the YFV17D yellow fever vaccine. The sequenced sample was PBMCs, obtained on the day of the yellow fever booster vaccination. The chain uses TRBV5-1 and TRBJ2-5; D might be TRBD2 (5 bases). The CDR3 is CASSRSAHQETQYF. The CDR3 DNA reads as TGCGCCAGCAGCCGTAGCGCCCACCAAGAGACCCAGTACTTC.